These 17 T cell receptor beta chains originate from one sample sequenced in a study of blood T cell repertoires in COVID-19. The method was immunoSEQ multiplex PCR; TCRdb's version includes in-frame clones alone and lacks a portion of them. The table has a few hundred thousand clones, about nine tenths seen once. The sample comprised PBMCs or T cells enriched from blood (not recorded which). The origin of the receptors is a woman in her forties or fifties who had recovered from COVID-19.

V and J are TRBV6-1 and TRBJ2-5; 15 bases map to TRBD2. The CDR3 is 16 amino acids. The germline V gene has CDR1 MNHNS and CDR2 SASEGT. V lost 4 bases to trimming and J lost 5 bases; unmatched junction nucleotides: 5. The CDR3 loop is CASSGTSGRAGETQYF. DNA for the CDR3: TGTGCCAGCAGTGGGACTAGCGGGAGGGCCGGTGAGACCCAGTACTTC.

The rearrangement uses TRBV6-2 or TRBV6-3 and TRBJ2-1, with 10 bases that match TRBD2. CDR3 length equals 15 residues. After removal of 6 bases from V and 8 bases from J, the junction contained 10 bases not matched to a gene. Germline lookup yields CDR1 MNHEY and CDR2 SVGEGT. In DNA form, the CDR3 reads TGTGCCAGCAGCCCCAATAGCGGGAGGTTCCATGAGCAGTTCTTC. Protein: CASSPNSGRFHEQFF.

This chain connects TRBV11-2 to TRBJ2-7, with TRBD2 identical over 10 bases. After removal of 7 bases from V and 4 bases from J, the junction contained 13 bases not matched to a gene. This CDR3 has 16 amino acids. Per germline, CDR1 SGHAT and CDR2 FQNNGV. CDR3 nucleotides: TGTGCCAGCAACCGGGCTACTAGCGGGAATTTTTACGAGCAGTACTTC. Translation: CASNRATSGNFYEQYF.

The chain recombines TRBV6-5 with TRBJ1-6; a weak D match, TRBD1 (6 bases). The germline CDR1 and CDR2 sequences are MNHEY and SVGAGI. V was trimmed by 4 bases and J by 12 bases, leaving 19 bases between them. The CDR3 is made up of 15 amino acids. The CDR3 DNA sequence: TGTGCCAGCAGTTCCAGTTCCAGGGGAAGGGGACCCCTCCACTTT. This sequence encodes CASSSSSRGRGPLHF.

V gene TRBV5-5 combines with J gene TRBJ1-1, with D unresolved. The germline V and J ends were trimmed by 5 bases and 10 bases, with 21 bases remaining between them. This CDR3 contains 14 residues. CDR1 SGHKS and CDR2 YYEKEE come from the germline V gene (reference sequence). In nucleotides, the CDR3 is TGTGCCAGCAGGCCGTTGGAGGGCCGTAGGGCAGCTTTCTTT. This codes for CASRPLEGRRAAFF.

The rearrangement links TRBV5-1 to TRBJ1-4, with 7 bases lining up with TRBD1. From germline, CDR1 is SGHRS and CDR2 YFSETQ. V was pared by 0 bases and J by 7 bases, with 3 bases of the junction left unmatched. This CDR3 comprises 14 residues. This CDR3 is CASSLGRGSEKLFF. The DNA for the CDR3 is TGCGCCAGCAGCTTGGGCAGGGGGAGTGAAAAACTGTTTTTT.

This chain links TRBV6-5 with TRBJ2-7; 8 bases line up with TRBD2. Germline CDR1 MNHEY, CDR2 SVGAGI. The CDR3 loop spans 15 amino acids. V trimming: 8 bases; J trimming: 0 bases; junction bases outside the gene matches: 9. The CDR3 coding sequence is TGTGCCAGCTTACGGGGTAGCGGGGCCTCCTACGAGCAGTACTTC. Its protein product is CASLRGSGASYEQYF.

V usage is TRBV6-5 and J usage is TRBJ1-1, with D perhaps matching TRBD1 (5 bases). V was trimmed by 6 bases and J by 2 bases, leaving 13 bases between them. The CDR3 length is 14 residues. Germline CDR1 is MNHEY and CDR2 is SVGAGI. CDR3 loop: CASRKGQANTEAFF. The CDR3 nucleotides are TGTGCCAGCAGAAAGGGGCAGGCCAACACTGAAGCTTTCTTT.

The rearrangement joins TRBV6-5 to TRBJ1-6; 7 bases match TRBD1. The CDR3 covers 14 residues. V lost 2 bases and J lost 7; bases outside the gene matches: 2. Looked up from germline, CDR1 is MNHEY and CDR2 is SVGAGI. CDR3 DNA: TGTGCCAGCAGTTACGGGACAGACAATTCACCCCTCCACTTT. This codes for CASSYGTDNSPLHF.

V usage is TRBV6-5 and J usage is TRBJ2-1, with 10 positions matching TRBD2. Germline-derived CDR1 and CDR2 are MNHEY and SVGAGI. CDR3 length: 16 amino acids. V lost 3 bases, J lost 9 bases, and 11 bases stayed unmatched. The chain's CDR3 is CASSYSGTSVISEQFF. The CDR3, as DNA: TGTGCCAGCAGTTATTCCGGGACTAGCGTTATCAGTGAGCAGTTCTTC.

The chain uses TRBV7-9 and TRBJ1-1, with D possibly TRBD1 on 5 matching bases. The CDR3 contains 13 residues. CDR1 SEHNR and CDR2 FQNEAQ come from the germline V gene (reference sequence). The V gene lost 7 bases and the J gene lost 2 bases, with 11 bases spanning the gap. As DNA, the CDR3 is TGTGCCAGCACCCTCCAGGGTAACACTGAAGCTTTCTTT. Translation gives CASTLQGNTEAFF. The variable domain in full, with the rest retrieved from reference TRBV7-9 and TRBJ1-1, is DTGVSQNPRHKITKRGQNVTFRCDPISEHNRLYWYRQTLGQGPEFLTYFQNEAQLEKSRLLSDRFSAERPKGSFSTLEIQRTEQGDSAMYLCASTLQGNTEAFFGQGTRLTVV.

The chain couples TRBV28 to TRBJ2-1; D is possibly TRBD2 (6 bases). Germline V lookup: CDR1 MDHEN, CDR2 SYDVKM. CDR3 length: 14 residues. V lost 7 bases, J lost 2 bases, and 12 bases lay in between. The CDR3: CASKSGGAYNEQFF. The CDR3 region has the DNA TGTGCCAGCAAATCAGGAGGGGCCTACAATGAGCAGTTCTTC.

This chain joins TRBV6-5 and TRBJ1-4; 9 nucleotides align to TRBD1. CDR1 is MNHEY, CDR2 SVGAGI, per germline. The CDR3 runs to 15 residues. V shed 1 base, J shed 5 bases, and the junction held 2 bases outside the gene matches. CDR3 protein: CASSYFGTGNEKLFF. The CDR3 region has the DNA TGTGCCAGCAGTTACTTCGGGACAGGGAATGAAAAACTGTTTTTT.

The chain is built from TRBV27 and TRBJ2-2, with 10 bases identical to TRBD1. CDR1 is MNHEY and CDR2 is SMNVEV in the germline V gene (reference sequence). Trimming took 4 bases from V and 8 from J; bases not matched to a gene: 7. The CDR3 runs 15 residues. CDR3 nucleotides: TGTGCCAGCAGTTCCGGACAGGGGGGTCGAGGGGAGCTGTTTTTT. Its translation is CASSSGQGGRGELFF.

The V gene is TRBV19, the J gene TRBJ1-1; D unclear. V lost 6 bases and J lost 0, with 8 bases in between. This CDR3 is built from 13 residues. CDR1 is LNHDA, CDR2 SQIVND, per germline (reference sequence). This CDR3 reads CASRPVMNTEAFF. CDR3 coding DNA: TGTGCCAGTAGGCCAGTCATGAACACTGAAGCTTTCTTT.

The chain is built from TRBV5-4 and TRBJ2-7; TRBD2 is a possible D gene (7 bases). The CDR3 runs 15 residues. The V end lost 4 bases, the J end lost 2 bases, and 16 bases lay between the germline ends. The germline gives CDR1 SGHNT, CDR2 YYREEE (reference sequence). As DNA, the CDR3 is TGTGCCAGCAGCCCCTGGGAGGGGGGGGCCTACGAGCAGTACTTC. This encodes CASSPWEGGAYEQYF.

Notes on this clone: The junction shows a germline mismatch at one end, possibly a read error. The rearrangement uses TRBV7-7 and TRBJ2-2; 10 nucleotides agree with TRBD2. Looked up from germline, CDR1 is SSHAT and CDR2 is FNYEAQ (reference sequence). The CDR3 consists of 20 residues. The CDR3 sequence is CASSSTGGNSGRLNTGELFF. The CDR3 nucleotides are TGTGCTAGCAGCTCCACAGGGGGAAATAGCGGGAGGCTGAACACCGGGGAGCTGTTTTTT.